The clone carrying this T cell receptor (beta chain) was counted ten times or more. Its antigen is still unknown. The data are from a study of HIV-infected patients and healthy controls. The study, taken as a whole, reports: HLA types of the donors remained undetermined. Mean usage of eight alpha and eight beta V genes differed significantly in HIV-infected patients versus controls.

cDNA was made from 500 ng RNA using alpha and beta constant primers. Each of the alpha and beta chains got its own library through chain-specific third strand synthesis with indices. Ligation attached cDNA to a 5' RACE adapter that carried a random hexamer and SP2 site. TCRdb processed the 5' RACE reads anew with MiXCR; each CDR3 protein has one entry. Among roughly 10,000 distinct CDR3 sequences listed, about 5.2% were seen once. With 6 bases removed from V and 0 bases from J, the gap between germline ends came to 11 bases. Germline V CDR1 and CDR2: DFQATT, SNEGSKA (reference sequence). The CDR3 is 13 residues long. Whole blood was used without fractionation, so all unsorted peripheral T cells were included. Enrollment excluded donors with tumors, hepatitis B or C, or recent vaccination.

The clonotype comes from an adult with HIV infection. The V gene is TRBV20-1, the J gene TRBJ1-1; tentatively, D is TRBD1 (6 bases). The sequencing used blood, collected before antiretroviral therapy. In DNA form, the CDR3 reads TGCAGTGCCCGGACAGACATGAACACTGAAGCTTTCTTT. Residues: CSARTDMNTEAFF.